This TCR beta chain was observed in a study of cytomegalovirus exposure and HLA in healthy donors. PCR involved 60 Vbeta and 13 Jbeta primers. TCRdb's table, derived via immunoSEQ multiplex PCR, lists solely in-frame clones and lacks some. Here the sample table reports approximately 140,000 clones. The CDR3 spans 15 residues. Germline assignment: CDR1 SGHTA and CDR2 FQGNSA. Deletions cut 1 base from V and 1 base from J, with 11 bases between. Sequenced material: PBMCs. The genes are TRBV7-2 and TRBJ2-7, with D possibly TRBD2 on 6 matching bases. The sequence was collected from a young woman in good health and CMV-seronegative. As DNA, the CDR3 is TGTGCCAGCAGCTTAGTCTTACTAGCTTCCTACGAGCAGTACTTC. Its protein is CASSLVLLASYEQYF.